This T cell receptor beta chain came from a study of molecular identifiers for immune sequencing clone quantification. Study-wide background: Replicates split RNA from about 20,000 or 100,000 naive CD8 cells five ways, and the researchers sequenced four portions. General observations from the study: With a barcode shared among identical TCR molecules, highly expanded clone sizes could be underestimated.

The sample holds many counts of this clonotype. The target antigen is unknown. V dropped 5 bases and J dropped 2 bases, with 21 bases sitting between them. Looked up from germline, CDR1 is SEHNR and CDR2 is FQNEAQ (reference sequence). The CDR3 covers 17 residues. MiXCR was run by TCRdb on the PCR reads, yielding one entry per CDR3 protein. The sample lists about 320,000 distinct CDR3 sequences; 24% were seen once. The chain links TRBV7-9 to TRBJ1-1; possibly TRBD1 for D (5 bases). The clonotype originates from a human donor in good health. Some libraries in this study had Jurkat cell RNA spiked in. Material: naive CD8+ T cells from blood, with Jurkat cell RNA spiked in. Subset specified: FACS-sorted CD8+CD4-CCR7+CD45RA+ naive T cells. CDR3 sequence reads: CASSPKAEGTKNTEAFF. As DNA, the CDR3 is TGTGCCAGCAGCCCCAAAGCGGAGGGGACGAAAAACACTGAAGCTTTCTTT.